These 23 T cell receptor beta chains originate from one sample sequenced in a study of glioma-infiltrating T cells. Amplification of TCR alpha and beta CDR3 regions from RNA used iRepertoire nested multiplex PCR. Via MiXCR, TCRdb re-called the multiplex PCR reads, giving one row per CDR3 protein. This table has a few hundred thousand distinct CDR3 sequences, around 45% appearing once. Sequencing was carried out using glioma tissue, nonneoplastic brain tissue, or PBMCs (not recorded which). The origin of the receptors is a human donor with low-grade glioma or glioblastoma, undergoing nonglioma brain surgery, or in good health (not recorded which).

In this sample, this clonotype turned up a few times. The chain combines TRBV4-1 with TRBJ2-1, with 11 bases lining up with TRBD2. This CDR3 is built from 16 residues. From germline, CDR1 is MGHRA and CDR2 YSYEKL. V shed 2 bases, J shed 12 bases, and the junction held 12 bases outside the gene matches. For the CDR3, the DNA is TGCGCCAGCAGCCAACCGATAGCGGGAGGGAGATTAGGGCAGTTCTTC. Protein product: CASSQPIAGGRLGQFF.

The rearrangement uses TRBV11-2 and TRBJ2-1; 9 bases fit TRBD2. With 4 bases clipped from V and 9 bases from J, the junction kept 7 bases outside the gene matches. The CDR3 has 14 amino acids. The germline gives CDR1 SGHAT, CDR2 FQNNGV. The CDR3 nucleotides read TGTGCCAGCAGCTCGATAGCGGGGGACGGTGAGCAGTTCTTC. It specifies CASSSIAGDGEQFF.

To note about this clonotype: A much larger clonotype is one base distant, so this may be a read error. The chain recombines TRBV6-2 or TRBV6-3 with TRBJ2-1; no definite D call. Near its end, the DNA agrees better with TRBJ2-5, so the J call may be wrong. CDR3 size: 12 residues. The germline CDR1 and CDR2 sequences are MNHEY and SVGEGT. DNA for the CDR3: TGTGCCAGAAGGTACCCCCAAGAGACCCAGTACTTC. It specifies CARRYPQETQYF.

The chain recombines TRBV10-3 with TRBJ1-4; D remains ambiguous. V lost 11 bases and J 7 bases, leaving 17 bases between the germline ends. The germline gives CDR1 ENHRY, CDR2 SYGVKD. The CDR3 is 13 amino acids. CDR3 nucleotides: TGTGCCCCGCCAAACCGCTTGGGTGAAAAACTGTTTTTT. This sequence encodes CAPPNRLGEKLFF.

The chain uses TRBV6-5 and TRBJ2-3; D may be TRBD1 (5 bases). The germline gives CDR1 MNHEY, CDR2 SVGAGI. V was shortened by 5 bases and J by 0 bases, with 12 bases between the two germline ends. The CDR3 has 15 residues. CDR3 sequence: CASSAWSGSTDTQYF. DNA for the CDR3: TGTGCCAGCAGTGCCTGGTCAGGGAGCACAGATACGCAGTATTTT.

This clonotype has just a few counts. The rearrangement joins TRBV3-1 to TRBJ2-3; D not resolved. Germline V CDR1 and CDR2: LGHDT, YNNKEL (reference sequence). V lost 4 bases and J lost 0, with 17 bases in between. The CDR3 totals 17 residues. In DNA, the CDR3 is TGTGCCAGCAGCCCAAGCGTTATGGTTGGTAGCACAGATACGCAGTATTTT. It specifies CASSPSVMVGSTDTQYF.

In its sample, this clonotype was seen a few times. The J gene is TRBJ1-3, the V gene TRBV19; D gene uncertain. V was clipped by 2 bases and J by 0 bases, with 5 bases between them. Looked up from germline, CDR1 is LNHDA and CDR2 is SQIVND (reference sequence). CDR3 length: 14 residues. CDR3 sequence: CASSIQASGNTIYF. The CDR3 nucleotides are TGTGCCAGTAGTATACAAGCCTCTGGAAACACCATATATTTT. Full variable domain (outside the CDR3, taken from reference TRBV19 and TRBJ1-3): DGGITQSPKYLFRKEGQNVTLSCEQNLNHDAMYWYRQDPGQGLRLIYYSQIVNDFQKGDIAEGYSVSREKKESFPLTVTSAQKNPTAFYLCASSIQASGNTIYFGEGSWLTVV.

This clonotype came up a few times. The chain combines TRBV28 with TRBJ2-3; 7 nucleotides match TRBD2. V dropped 6 bases and J dropped 7; count of bases not matched to a gene: 7. The germline CDR1 and CDR2 sequences are MDHEN and SYDVKM. This CDR3 comprises 13 residues. This chain's CDR3 is CASSTLGGNTQYF. The CDR3 coding sequence is TGTGCCAGCAGCACTTTGGGAGGGAATACGCAGTATTTT.

This clonotype was observed many times. This sequence joins TRBV27 and TRBJ1-5; 8 nucleotides line up with TRBD1. Germline CDR1 is MNHEY and CDR2 is SMNVEV (reference sequence). V lost 1 base to trimming and J lost 8 bases; unmatched junction nucleotides: 16. CDR3 size: 18 residues. CDR3 amino acids: CASSLFGDRLGISEPQHF. The CDR3 DNA reads TGTGCCAGCAGTTTATTCGGGGACAGGCTCGGCATTAGTGAGCCCCAGCATTTT.

This clonotype was counted a few times. The chain couples TRBV2 to TRBJ2-7; D remains unclear. Germline-derived CDR1 and CDR2 are SNHLY and FYNNEI. The CDR3 is made up of 14 amino acids. Deletions cut 6 bases from V and 5 bases from J, with 17 bases between. CDR3 region: CASSPPAGRNEQYF. CDR3 DNA sequence: TGTGCCAGCAGCCCCCCCGCAGGAAGGAACGAGCAGTACTTC.

This clonotype was found a few times. The rearrangement joins TRBV12-3 or TRBV12-4 to TRBJ1-5, with 8 bases that match TRBD1. After removal of 3 bases from V and 4 bases from J, the junction contained 5 bases not matched to a gene. The CDR3 is 15 residues long. CDR3 bases: TGTGCCAGCAGTTTCTTCAGGGGGCAAAATCAGCCCCAGCATTTT. It specifies CASSFFRGQNQPQHF.

The genes are TRBV12-3 or TRBV12-4 and TRBJ1-5, with 8 positions matching TRBD1. V gave up 6 bases and J gave up 4 bases; unmatched junction bases: 8. The CDR3 length is 15 residues. The CDR3 nucleotides are TGTGCCAGCAGGCCCGGGACAGGCGGGAATCAGCCCCAGCATTTT. This codes for CASRPGTGGNQPQHF.

This clonotype was counted a few times. The chain joins TRBV28 to TRBJ1-2; weak D call: TRBD1 (5 bases). The CDR3 consists of 14 residues. The V end was cut by 5 bases, the J end by 12 bases, with 22 bases between. CDR1 is MDHEN, CDR2 SYDVKM, per germline. This chain's CDR3 is CASSPIGQQTGDTF. CDR3 DNA sequence: TGTGCCAGCAGTCCCATAGGACAACAGACGGGGGACACCTTC.

V and J are TRBV5-1 and TRBJ2-1; D is unclear. Between the trimmed V and J ends, which lost 4 bases and 3 bases, there was a span of 17 bases. This CDR3 comprises 16 residues. The germline V gene has CDR1 SGHRS and CDR2 YFSETQ. The CDR3 coding sequence is TGCGCCAGCAGCCCGGCCACCGTCGGCCGCTACAATGAGCAGTTCTTC. It is translated as CASSPATVGRYNEQFF. Looking up the rest from reference TRBV5-1 and TRBJ2-1 gives the full variable domain: KAGVTQTPRYLIKTRGQQVTLSCSPISGHRSVSWYQQTPGQGLQFLFEYFSETQRNKGNFPGRFSGRQFSNSRSEMNVSTLELGDSALYLCASSPATVGRYNEQFFGPGTRLTVL.

The V and J genes are TRBV11-2 and TRBJ2-1; D perhaps matches TRBD1 (5 bases). The V and J ends lost 0 bases and 9 bases respectively, with 9 bases between them. Looked up from germline, CDR1 is SGHAT and CDR2 is FQNNGV. CDR3 length: 13 amino acids. The CDR3 DNA reads TGTGCCAGCAGCTTAGATCCCCAGGGTGAGCAGTTCTTC. It translates to CASSLDPQGEQFF.

Details on this clonotype: This may be a read error, as it is one base from a much larger clone. The gene calls are TRBV28 and TRBJ1-4; D call uncertain. The CDR3 spans 10 residues. The germline CDR1 and CDR2 sequences are MDHEN and SYDVKM. The CDR3 DNA reads as TGTGCCAGCGGCGGGAGAAAACGGTTTTTT. Amino acid sequence: CASGGRKRFF. The variable domain in full, with the rest retrieved from reference TRBV28 and TRBJ1-4, is DVKVTQSSRYLVKRTGEKVFLECVQDMDHENMFWYRQDPGLGLRLIYFSYDVKMKEKGDIPEGYSVSREKKERFSLILESASTNQTSMYLCASGGRKRFFGSGTQLSVL.

This clonotype is a singleton in its sample. The CDR3 protein is CASSLGEAFF. The CDR3 DNA sequence: TGTGCCAGCAGTTTGGGGGAGGCTTTCTTT. The V call is TRBV27, the J call TRBJ1-1, with a tentative D call TRBD1 (5 bases). The CDR3 runs to 10 residues. The germline CDR1 and CDR2 sequences are MNHEY and SMNVEV (reference sequence). V dropped 3 bases and J dropped 11 bases, with 7 bases sitting between them.

The chain is built from TRBV7-3 and TRBJ1-1; D might be TRBD1 (5 bases). The germline V gene has CDR1 SGHTA and CDR2 FQGTGA. V gave up 4 bases and J gave up 1 base, with 13 bases separating them. The CDR3 consists of 15 residues. This chain's CDR3 is CASSSDGTGNTEAFF. As DNA, the CDR3 is TGTGCCAGCAGCTCAGACGGGACGGGGAACACTGAAGCTTTCTTT.

The chain recombines TRBV5-1 with TRBJ2-3; D gene uncertain. Trimming pared 1 base from V and 5 bases from J, leaving 17 bases between. This CDR3 comprises 16 residues. CDR1 SGHRS and CDR2 YFSETQ come from the germline V gene. This CDR3 is CASSLFPALGKDTQYF. The CDR3 nucleotides are TGCGCCAGCAGCTTGTTTCCAGCCCTGGGGAAAGATACGCAGTATTTT.

At least ten counts were recorded for this clonotype. The chain carries TRBV6-2 or TRBV6-3 and TRBJ2-5, with D possibly being TRBD1 (5 bases). Trimming took off 5 bases at V and 7 bases at J, with 14 bases between the two ends. The CDR3 spans 13 residues. Germline V lookup: CDR1 MNHEY, CDR2 SVGEGT. The CDR3 loop is CASSPDRPRTQYF. DNA of the CDR3: TGTGCCAGCAGTCCCGACAGACCGCGGACCCAGTACTTC.

This chain links TRBV7-2 with TRBJ2-7; tentative D call: TRBD2 (5 bases). Germline-derived CDR1 and CDR2 are SGHTA and FQGNSA. V was cut by 1 base and J by 3 bases, with 10 bases left in between. The CDR3 totals 14 residues. In DNA form, the CDR3 reads TGTGCCAGCAGCTTAGGTGACTACAGCTACGAGCAGTACTTC. Its protein product is CASSLGDYSYEQYF.

Only a few counts were recorded for this clonotype. The V call is TRBV10-3, the J call TRBJ2-7; D not resolved. The germline V gene has CDR1 ENHRY and CDR2 SYGVKD. The length of the CDR3 is 15 residues. The V end was cut by 2 bases, the J end by 2 bases, with 13 bases between. The CDR3 nucleotides read TGTGCCATCAGTGAGGGGATGGGGAAAACCTACGAGCAGTACTTC. Its translation: CAISEGMGKTYEQYF.

The chain has TRBV24-1 and TRBJ2-5; a weak D match, TRBD2 (7 bases). Germline loops: CDR1 KGHDR, CDR2 SFDVKD. Trimming took off 4 bases at V and 4 bases at J, with 12 bases between the two ends. There are 14 residues in the CDR3. CDR3 DNA sequence: TGTGCCACCAGTGAGTCCGGGGGGCTAGAGACCCAGTACTTC. It is translated as CATSESGGLETQYF.